The entry below describes one T cell receptor (beta chain). Its matching antigen is unknown. This entry comes from a study of PD-1 blockade in classical Hodgkin lymphoma. At the level of the study: Nivolumab was given intravenously to patients at 3 mg/kg every 2 weeks.

General study findings and limits: Complete responders showed a baseline diversity that resembled the diversity of newly diagnosed patients.

This CDR3 is 17 amino acids long. Germline assignment: CDR1 MNHEY and CDR2 SMNVEV (reference sequence). Germline trimming cut 5 bases from V and 0 bases from J; bases unmatched to any gene: 8. Libraries were prepared by immunoSEQ multiplex PCR; TCRdb keeps only in-frame clonotypes and omits some of them. The table lists over 85,000 clones, roughly 91% of them singletons. This sample's time point: cycle 4 day 1 (C4D1), after five to seven weeks of nivolumab. In every patient, relapse followed autologous stem cell transplantation, while exposure to brentuximab vedotin differed. This TCR was recovered from a human donor with classical Hodgkin lymphoma. Source: peripheral blood mononuclear cells (PBMCs), taken before the fourth cycle of nivolumab. The genes are TRBV27 and TRBJ2-1; TRBD2 matches at 9 bases. CDR3 nucleotide sequence: TGTGCCAGCAGTGCCCGGACTAGCGCTAGCTCCTACAATGAGCAGTTCTTC. This codes for CASSARTSASSYNEQFF.